The present T cell receptor beta chain was sequenced within a study of technical replicates of blood from a handful of donors. With 5 bases clipped from V and 2 bases from J, the junction kept 5 bases outside the gene matches. This CDR3 is built from 15 residues. Germline CDR1 MNHEY, CDR2 SVGAGI. Clones were read by immunoSEQ multiplex PCR, and TCRdb kept only the in-frame ones, dropping some. The table includes about 70,000 clones, about 94% detected once. Sequenced: T cells isolated from PBMCs. The receptor was derived from a human donor in good health. This chain uses TRBV6-5 with TRBJ1-4, with 7 bases lining up with TRBD1. The CDR3 DNA reads TGTGCCAGCAGTAGACAAGGGGGCACTAATGAAAAACTGTTTTTT. Translated, it gives CASSRQGGTNEKLFF.